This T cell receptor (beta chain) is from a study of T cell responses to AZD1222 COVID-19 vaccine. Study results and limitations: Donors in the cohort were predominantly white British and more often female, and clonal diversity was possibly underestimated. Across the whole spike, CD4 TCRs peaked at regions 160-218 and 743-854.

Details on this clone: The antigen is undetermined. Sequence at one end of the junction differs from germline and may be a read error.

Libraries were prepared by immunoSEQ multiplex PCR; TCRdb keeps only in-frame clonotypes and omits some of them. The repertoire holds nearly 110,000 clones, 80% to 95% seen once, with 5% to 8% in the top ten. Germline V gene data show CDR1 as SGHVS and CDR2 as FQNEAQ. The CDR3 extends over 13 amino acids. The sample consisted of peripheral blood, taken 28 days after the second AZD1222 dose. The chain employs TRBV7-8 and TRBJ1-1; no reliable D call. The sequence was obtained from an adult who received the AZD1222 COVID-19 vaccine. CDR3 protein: CASSLFRNTKAFF. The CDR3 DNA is TGTGCCAGCAGCTTATTCAGAAACACTAAAGCTTTCTTT.